This TCR beta chain was documented in a study of PD-1 blockade in classical Hodgkin lymphoma. Study-level points and caveats: Repertoire difference causes, possibly disease activity or prior therapy, remain undefined. Reported findings placed baseline TCR diversity lower in newly diagnosed patients (compared with healthy donors).

The ends lost 5 bases at V and 5 bases at J; junction bases unmatched: 13. Germline-derived CDR1 and CDR2 are SEHNR and FQNEAQ (reference sequence). CDR3 length equals 16 residues. Method: immunoSEQ multiplex PCR; TCRdb's copy keeps in-frame clones and lacks some. Of some 84,000 clones listed, about nine tenths were seen once; the top ten hold roughly a fifth. Every patient experienced relapse after autologous stem cell transplantation, and brentuximab vedotin exposure varied. Comments on this clone: Antigen: not known.

This clonotype originated in a human donor with classical Hodgkin lymphoma. Material: peripheral blood mononuclear cells (PBMCs), obtained at baseline. The rearrangement joins TRBV7-9 to TRBJ2-7; 9 bases agree with TRBD1. CDR3 amino acids: CASSPWEGQGSHEQYF. The DNA of the CDR3 is TGTGCCAGCAGCCCCTGGGAGGGACAGGGATCCCACGAGCAGTACTTC. Full variable domain (missing parts from reference TRBV7-9 and TRBJ2-7): DTGVSQNPRHKITKRGQNVTFRCDPISEHNRLYWYRQTLGQGPEFLTYFQNEAQLEKSRLLSDRFSAERPKGSFSTLEIQRTEQGDSAMYLCASSPWEGQGSHEQYFGPGTRLTVT.